The rows below give T cell receptor beta chains drawn from one sample of a study of radiation and T cells in renal cell carcinoma. Assay used: immunoSEQ multiplex PCR; TCRdb lists only in-frame clones, some missing. The sample shows 80,000 or so clones, 80% to 90% of them seen only once. Sequences were derived from blood, sampled from a patient whose treatment included radiotherapy and nephrectomy. These TCRs come from a woman between 70 and 85 years old with renal cell carcinoma. Each CDR3 is given with its conserved first and last residue. D genes are given only for firm matches. The size entry is marked missing in some rows and otherwise reads once, few, many or a size class.

J | D | V | size | DNA | CDR3
TRBJ1-5 | TRBD1 | TRBV2 | - | TGTGCCAGCAGAGGGGACAGGGTCGGCAATCAGCCCCAGCATTTT | CASRGDRVGNQPQHF
TRBJ2-3 | - | TRBV5-4 | - | TGTGCCAGCAGCTTGGGGGGACGGGAGAATACGCAGTATTTT | CASSLGGRENTQYF
TRBJ2-7 | TRBD2 | TRBV5-6 | - | TGTGCCAGCAGCTACGGACTAGCGGGGGCGGGCGAGCAGTACTTC | CASSYGLAGAGEQYF
TRBJ2-3 | TRBD2 | TRBV7-9 | - | TGTGCCAGCACTATAGCGGGGGCAGATACGCAGTATTTT | CASTIAGADTQYF
TRBJ1-4 | - | TRBV4-1 | - | TGCGCCAGCAGCCAAGAGGCGACGGCGCTCGGGGAAAAACTGTTTTTT | CASSQEATALGEKLFF
TRBJ2-7 | - | TRBV5-1 | - | TGCGCCAGCCACCCGGGCCAGGTCGACTACGAGCAGTACTTC | CASHPGQVDYEQYF
TRBJ2-7 | - | TRBV5-6 | - | TGTGCCAGCAGCCCACGGATCAGGTCCCCCGAGCAGTACTTC | CASSPRIRSPEQYF
TRBJ2-1 | TRBD1 | TRBV7-9 | - | TGTGCCAGCAGCTTGGACAGGGGATATCTCAATGAGCAGTTCTTC | CASSLDRGYLNEQFF
TRBJ2-1 | - | TRBV28 | once | TGTGCCAGCAGTTCTACGCACCGATACAATGAGCAGTTCTTC | CASSSTHRYNEQFF
TRBJ1-2 | TRBD1 | TRBV4-1 | once | TGCGCCAGCAGCCAAGTCGTTCAGGGGGCCTCTTCGCGTGGCTACACCTTC | CASSQVVQGASSRGYTF
TRBJ2-1 | - | TRBV15 | - | TGTGCCACCAGCAGAGATAAGGGGGGGTCCTACAATGAGCAGTTCTTC | CATSRDKGGSYNEQFF
TRBJ2-3 | - | TRBV10-3 | - | TGTGCCACGGGAGTGTTTGGCACAGATACGCAGTATTTT | CATGVFGTDTQYF
TRBJ1-1 | - | TRBV6-5 | - | TGTGCCAGCAGTGGCAGGGGCCTCAACACTGAAGCTTTCTTT | CASSGRGLNTEAFF
TRBJ1-3 | - | TRBV30 | - | TGTGCCTCGGGATCCCGAATAGGAAACACCATATATTTT | CASGSRIGNTIYF
TRBJ1-1 | TRBD1 | TRBV29-1 | - | TGCAGCGTTGAAATGATCAGGGACAGGGGGATCGCTGAAGCTTTCTTT | CSVEMIRDRGIAEAFF
TRBJ2-3 | - | TRBV2 | - | TGTGCCAGCGATGGAGGGATGACAGATACGCAGTATTTT | CASDGGMTDTQYF
TRBJ2-2 | - | TRBV6-5 | - | TGTGCCAGCAGTTACTCGGGGCTGAACACCGGGGAGCTGTTTTTT | CASSYSGLNTGELFF
TRBJ1-2 | - | TRBV15 | - | TGTGCCACCAGCAGAGGGGCAACTTCAAGCACTAACTATGGCTACACCTTC | CATSRGATSSTNYGYTF
TRBJ1-1 | - | TRBV9 | few | TGTGCCAGCAGCACCGGGACGGTGGGAGAAGCTTTCTTT | CASSTGTVGEAFF
TRBJ1-1 | - | TRBV25-1 | - | TGTGCCAGCAGTCCAGGGATCGACACTGAAGCTTTCTTT | CASSPGIDTEAFF